These T cell receptor beta chains were read from a single sample in a study of T-cell memory formation after mild COVID-19. TCRdb re-called the 5' RACE reads through MiXCR, storing one row per CDR3 protein. This sample yields approximately 440,000 distinct CDR3 sequences, of which 15% to 25% are seen a single time; 7.5% to 9.5% belongs to the top ten. Sequenced material: PBMCs or a T cell subset sorted from them (not recorded which). These receptors all stem from an adult woman who had mild COVID-19 (a few samples of this study predate the infection). Cell type and time point are not known. The CDR3 runs from the conserved cysteine through the conserved F or W.

J gene | V gene | CDR3 protein
TRBJ2-2 | TRBV4-2 | CASSQDPGASTGELFF
TRBJ2-7 | TRBV4-3 | CASSPQIFWEQYF
TRBJ2-1 | TRBV20-1 | CSAADRNNEQFF
TRBJ1-3 | TRBV6-6 | CASSYTNTASSGNTIYF
TRBJ2-2 | TRBV7-9 | CASSYGTLITGELFF
TRBJ1-5 | TRBV6-2/TRBV6-3 | CASSPVLLPQHF
TRBJ1-1 | TRBV11-3 | CASSRGQGTNTEAFF
TRBJ2-1 | TRBV4-1 | CASSQVRYNEQFF
TRBJ1-1 | TRBV24-1 | CATSDSGLREAFF
TRBJ2-1 | TRBV12-3/TRBV12-4 | CASSRAGGISNEQFF
TRBJ2-3 | TRBV4-1 | CASSQPSNAGTDTQYF
TRBJ2-7 | TRBV25-1 | CASSGQGDSDEQYF
TRBJ2-5 | TRBV20-1 | CSARDEEWGLSNQETQYF
TRBJ2-3 | TRBV5-6 | CASSLDSSRSTDTQYF
TRBJ2-2 | TRBV20-1 | CSARDGRNTGELFF
TRBJ2-2 | TRBV6-1 | CASSGHHETGELFF
TRBJ2-5 | TRBV5-6 | CASSDLRDRGRETQYF
TRBJ2-7 | TRBV4-1 | CASSLRTGEDEQYF
TRBJ1-1 | TRBV30 | CAWSLQGNTEAFF
TRBJ1-1 | TRBV6-5 | CASSYSGQGATEAFF
TRBJ1-1 | TRBV20-1 | CSARDGWTGASEAFF
TRBJ1-1 | TRBV28 | CASSLQVAGAFF
TRBJ2-7 | TRBV4-2 | CASSQTEAFPPYEQYF
TRBJ1-1 | TRBV15 | CATSRDQDNTEAFF
TRBJ2-2 | TRBV12-3/TRBV12-4 | CASPGEGGELFF
TRBJ2-3 | TRBV3-1 | CASRATGGGTDTQYF
TRBJ1-5 | TRBV30 | CAWGEGQGNQPQHF
TRBJ2-7 | TRBV19 | CASSTPGTGAYEQYF
TRBJ2-5 | TRBV15 | CATSGGTGGKETQYF
TRBJ1-2 | TRBV4-1 | CASSQVGDRGYGYTF
TRBJ2-7 | TRBV12-3/TRBV12-4 | CASSTRDRSYEQYF
TRBJ1-1 | TRBV2 | CASSVSRVVNTEAFF
TRBJ2-5 | TRBV4-1 | CASSQLAGGPGETQYF
TRBJ2-1 | TRBV24-1 | CATEGPSYNEQFF
TRBJ1-1 | TRBV20-1 | CSASRIPNTEAFF
TRBJ2-4 | TRBV6-5 | CASSLVVSGSLDF
TRBJ2-3 | TRBV5-6 | CASSLSYGGTDTQYF
TRBJ1-2 | TRBV24-1 | CATSDPRGNYGYTF
TRBJ2-7 | TRBV7-3 | CASARDRGSYEQYF
TRBJ1-4 | TRBV7-2 | CASSLDRRANGEKLFF
TRBJ2-3 | TRBV7-9 | CASSPALGTDTQYF
TRBJ2-7 | TRBV4-1 | CASTLTGGPSSYEQYF
TRBJ1-4 | TRBV6-1 | CASSETGRVKLFF
TRBJ1-6 | TRBV3-1 | CASSARTGSNSPLHF
TRBJ2-2 | TRBV7-7 | CASSYDRESGGELFF
TRBJ1-4 | TRBV6-2/TRBV6-3 | CASTLGAGPTNEKLFF
TRBJ2-5 | TRBV5-6 | CASSLFQAYQETQYF
TRBJ1-2 | TRBV2 | CASSPDSDYGYTF
TRBJ1-4 | TRBV10-3 | CATSWSAEGQKLFF
TRBJ1-2 | TRBV5-4 | CASSPDAVYGYTF
TRBJ2-5 | TRBV15 | CATSRDRLAGNRGETQYF
TRBJ2-3 | TRBV25-1 | CASSVVEGDTQYF